The clone carrying this T cell receptor beta chain was seen a few times. The V and J ends lost 3 bases and 4 bases respectively, with 4 bases between them. The CDR3 runs to 13 residues. The germline gives CDR1 MDHEN, CDR2 SYDVKM. This sample is drawn from a study of regulatory T cells in long-lasting Graves disease. In building TCR beta libraries, iRepertoire HTBI primers were used together with Arm-PCR of CDR3 regions. One entry per CDR3 protein, called by TCRdb with MiXCR from the multiplex PCR reads. This repertoire shows 420,000 or so distinct CDR3 sequences, roughly 15% found once; its top ten account for 23%. Indicated time point: newly diagnosed GD, antithyroid drugs for less than 3 months. Extracted RNA from PBMCs served as the source of the TCR library. The sample was also linked to a second study, of T cells in Graves' hyperthyroidism and ophthalmopathy.

Sequencing was performed on peripheral blood mononuclear cells (PBMCs), taken at new diagnosis, from a patient treated with antithyroid drugs. The V and J genes are TRBV28 and TRBJ2-6, with no clear D. The sequence was collected from a woman in her late teens or twenties with Graves disease. The CDR3 DNA reads as TGTGCCAGCAGTTTGATAGGGGCCAACGTCCTGACTTTC. Translated: CASSLIGANVLTF.